A selection of T cell receptor beta chains follows, all from one sample in a study of OX40 agonist ivuxolimab in advanced cancers. Assay used: immunoSEQ multiplex PCR; TCRdb lists only in-frame clones, some missing. The sample includes tens of thousands of clones, roughly 90% of them seen just once. Specimen: CD4+ or CD8+ T cells sorted from blood, collected in a trial of the OX40 agonist ivuxolimab. The receptors here all came from an adult with an advanced solid tumor such as melanoma, head and neck, liver or kidney cancer. CDR3s include the opening cysteine and the closing phenylalanine or tryptophan. D genes are given only for firm matches. For some rows the clone size is stated as once, few or many, or as a class when expanded; others skip it.

>TRBV5-1|NA|NA|TRBJ2-5
TGCGCCAGCAGCCCTGGTCCTGGGGAAAGCCTCCAAGAGACCCAGTACTTC
CASSPGPGESLQETQYF
>TRBV7-9|NA|NA|TRBJ1-6
TGTGCCAGCAGCACGACAGTTAGCTCCTATAATTCACCCCTCCACTTT
CASSTTVSSYNSPLHF
>TRBV6-5|NA|NA|TRBJ1-2
TGTGCCAGCAGTTACCAGGGGAAGGACACCTTC
CASSYQGKDTF
>TRBV9|once|TRBD1|TRBJ2-5
TGTGCCAGCAGCTCCTCGACAGGGTACGAGACCCAGTACTTC
CASSSSTGYETQYF
>TRBV6-1|NA|TRBD1|TRBJ1-5
TGTGCCAGCAGCCCCGGGACAGCCTTCGATCAGCCCCAGCATTTT
CASSPGTAFDQPQHF
>TRBV7-9|NA|TRBD2|TRBJ2-1
TGTGCCAGCAGCCTGACTAGCGGGACCACTTTATTTCAGTTCTTC
CASSLTSGTTLFQFF
>TRBV9|few|NA|TRBJ2-1
TGTGCCAGCAGCGTAGCTTCGGGTGGCCTCCCGGATGAGCAGTTCTTC
CASSVASGGLPDEQFF
>TRBV9|NA|NA|TRBJ1-1
TGTGCCAGCAGCGTACAGGAGTGGGGTACTGAAGCTTTCTTT
CASSVQEWGTEAFF
>TRBV9|NA|TRBD2|TRBJ2-3
TGTGCCAGCAGCGTAGAAAACGGGAGGGCAGATACGCAGTATTTT
CASSVENGRADTQYF
>TRBV7-2|NA|TRBD1|TRBJ2-7
TGTGCCAGCAGCTTACCCGACAGGGCCTACGAGCAGTACTTC
CASSLPDRAYEQYF
>TRBV6-6|NA|TRBD2|TRBJ2-7
TGTGCCAGCAGTTACGGAGTAGCGTGGGAGGGATACGAGCAGTACTTC
CASSYGVAWEGYEQYF
>TRBV12-5|NA|NA|TRBJ2-1
TGTGCTAGTGGTTTTGTGCTGACCAATGAGCAGTTCTTC
CASGFVLTNEQFF
>TRBV7-9|NA|NA|TRBJ1-3
TGTGCCAGCAGCCCTAGCTCTGGAAACACCATATATTTT
CASSPSSGNTIYF
>TRBV10-2|NA|TRBD2|TRBJ2-7
TGCGCCAGCAGTAACGGACCGACTAGCGGGAACTACGAGCAGTACTTC
CASSNGPTSGNYEQYF
>TRBV4-1|NA|NA|TRBJ2-7
TGCGCCAGCAGCCAAGATCTGGGGGCTCTGGGTCTCTACGAGCAGTACTTC
CASSQDLGALGLYEQYF
>TRBV18|NA|NA|TRBJ1-5
TGTGCCAGCTCACCTACTGGGGATAGCAATCAGCCCCAGCATTTT
CASSPTGDSNQPQHF
>TRBV27|NA|TRBD2|TRBJ2-1
TGTGCCAGCAGTCCAAAAGCGGGAGGGCCTCGAAATGAGCAGTTCTTC
CASSPKAGGPRNEQFF
>TRBV2|NA|NA|TRBJ1-4
TGTGCCAGCAGGAGAGCCGCAACTAATGAAAAACTGTTTTTT
CASRRAATNEKLFF
>TRBV29-1|once|NA|TRBJ1-3
TGCAGCGTGGAGACGCTGTCAGGTGGAAACACCATATATTTT
CSVETLSGGNTIYF
>TRBV7-9|NA|TRBD2|TRBJ2-7
TGTGCCAGCAGCTCGGGATTAGGACGGATAACTAGCGCTAGCGAGCAGTACTTC
CASSSGLGRITSASEQYF
>TRBV4-1|NA|NA|TRBJ2-3
TGCGCCAGCAGCCAAGGGTGGGGCACAGATACGCAGTATTTT
CASSQGWGTDTQYF
>TRBV5-1|once|NA|TRBJ1-5
TGCGCCAGCAGCACGGCAGGGGGCAATCAGCCCCAGCATTTT
CASSTAGGNQPQHF
>TRBV27|few|NA|TRBJ2-2
TGTGCCAGCAGCTCAGACTGGAGAATGGCCGGGGAGCTGTTTTTT
CASSSDWRMAGELFF
>TRBV11-3|NA|TRBD1|TRBJ2-7
TGTGCCAGCAGCTTAGGGACAGGGGGCACGTACGAGCAGTACTTC
CASSLGTGGTYEQYF
>TRBV11-3|NA|TRBD1|TRBJ2-7
TGTGCCAGCAGCCTAGGACAGGGTTGGAACGAGCAGTACTTC
CASSLGQGWNEQYF
>TRBV30|NA|NA|TRBJ1-3
TGTGCCTGGACTGGGACGAACCTCTTCTCTGGAAACACCATATATTTT
CAWTGTNLFSGNTIYF
>TRBV18|NA|TRBD2|TRBJ2-5
TGTGCCAGCTCACCACCGGGACTAGCGGGGCAGACCCAGTACTTC
CASSPPGLAGQTQYF
>TRBV4-3|once|NA|TRBJ1-4
TGCGCCAGCAGCCCGCTCAGGGGAAAGGTTGGTGCAACTAATGAAAAACTGTTTTTT
CASSPLRGKVGATNEKLFF
>TRBV28|NA|TRBD1|TRBJ1-2
TGTGCCAGCAGATTCGGACAGGGCGATGGCTACACCTTC
CASRFGQGDGYTF
>TRBV2|NA|NA|TRBJ2-2
TGTGCCAGCAGGCGGACGGGCGGCGACACTGGGGAGCTGTTTTTT
CASRRTGGDTGELFF
>TRBV7-9|NA|NA|TRBJ2-1
TGTGCCAGCAGCTTAACAGGATCGACGGGAAATGAGCAGTTCTTC
CASSLTGSTGNEQFF
>TRBV6-4|NA|TRBD1|TRBJ2-7
TGTGCCAGCGGCTCAGACAGGGTTCTCTACGAGCAGTACTTC
CASGSDRVLYEQYF
>TRBV4-2|NA|NA|TRBJ2-2
TGTGCCAGCAGCCAAGATCAGGTCGGGGAGCTGTTTTTT
CASSQDQVGELFF
>TRBV6-4|NA|TRBD1|TRBJ1-2
TGTGCCAGCAGTGATTTTTACGAACAGGGGGCGATCTATGGCTACACCTTC
CASSDFYEQGAIYGYTF
>TRBV12-5|NA|TRBD2|TRBJ2-7
TGTGCTAGCTCCCCTGACACTAGCGGGAGGAGTGAGCAGTACTTC
CASSPDTSGRSEQYF
>TRBV19|once|NA|TRBJ2-1
TGTGCCACCAGTATAGCATCCGGAGAGCAGTTCTTC
CATSIASGEQFF
>TRBV6-6|once|NA|TRBJ1-5
TGTGCCAGCAGTTACGGGGTCAATCAGCCCCAGCATTTT
CASSYGVNQPQHF
>TRBV11-1|NA|TRBD2|TRBJ2-2
TGTGCCAGCAGCTTAGCGTGGGCGGGAGCGAACACCGGGGAGCTGTTTTTT
CASSLAWAGANTGELFF
>TRBV11-2|NA|NA|TRBJ1-2
TGTGCCAGCAGCTCCCAGGGACGATCGGGGGGCTACACCTTC
CASSSQGRSGGYTF
>TRBV29-1|NA|NA|TRBJ1-4
TGCAGCGTTGAAGTTCGCGAAAAACTGTTTTTT
CSVEVREKLFF
>TRBV19|NA|NA|TRBJ2-4
TGTGCCAGTAGTATTCCGGGAACAAAAAACATTCAGTACTTC
CASSIPGTKNIQYF
>TRBV7-9|few|TRBD1|TRBJ1-5
TGTGCCAGCGGGACAGGCCATAGCAATCAGCCCCAGCATTTT
CASGTGHSNQPQHF
>TRBV5-1|NA|NA|TRBJ1-2
TGCGCCAGCAGCGCGGACTCTGCCTACACCTTC
CASSADSAYTF
>TRBV19|NA|NA|TRBJ1-2
TGTGCCAGTAGGCCACAGGGCCCCGTCAGCTACACCTTC
CASRPQGPVSYTF
>TRBV6-6|NA|TRBD2|TRBJ2-7
TGTGCCAGCATAGGCGGGAGGGGGAACGAGCAGTACTTC
CASIGGRGNEQYF
>TRBV5-1|NA|NA|TRBJ2-2
TGCGCCAGCAGCTCAAGGGCAGGGGAGCCGGCCGGGGAGCTGTTTTTT
CASSSRAGEPAGELFF
>TRBV5-4|once|NA|TRBJ1-2
TGTGCCAGCACCCTGAACCGGCAGGGGTATGGCTACACCTTC
CASTLNRQGYGYTF